These 8 T cell receptor beta chains originate from one sample sequenced in a study of T-cell memory formation after mild COVID-19. TCRdb used MiXCR to reprocess the 5' RACE reads, holding one entry per CDR3 protein. The table shows approximately 350,000 distinct CDR3 sequences, with around 13% occurring only once. The source material was PBMCs or a T cell subset sorted from them (not recorded which). The receptors were gathered from a man aged 18 to 29 who had mild COVID-19 (a few samples of this study predate the infection). Cell type and time point are not known.

The V gene is TRBV6-6, the J gene TRBJ1-1; D unclear. This CDR3 contains 12 residues. The germline V gene encodes CDR1 MNHNY and CDR2 SVGAGI (reference sequence). The V end was cut by 5 bases, the J end by 2 bases, with 6 bases between. The CDR3 sequence: CASSVDNTEAFF. The CDR3 nucleotides are TGTGCCAGCAGTGTCGATAACACTGAAGCTTTCTTT.

This sequence joins TRBV7-3 and TRBJ2-7; the D gene could be TRBD1 or TRBD2 (6 bases each). Per germline, CDR1 SGHTA and CDR2 FQGTGA. Trimming pared 5 bases from V and 2 bases from J, leaving 19 bases between. The CDR3 length is 16 residues. CDR3 protein: CASSQGLGGGPYEQYV. The CDR3 DNA reads TGTGCCAGCAGCCAAGGCTTAGGGGGAGGCCCCTACGAGCAGTACGTC.

The chain links TRBV4-1 to TRBJ2-5; 10 nucleotides align to TRBD1. Germline V gene sequence: CDR1 MGHRA, CDR2 YSYEKL. V shed 1 base and J 3 bases; nucleotides not matched to a gene: 5. CDR3 size: 16 residues. The CDR3 DNA is TGCGCCAGCAGCCAAGTTATCGGGACAGGGGAAGAGACCCAGTACTTC. It translates to CASSQVIGTGEETQYF.

This clonotype was found a few times. The chain links TRBV3-1 to TRBJ2-5, with 11 bases matching TRBD2. The CDR3 totals 18 residues. Trimming removed 0 bases from V and 9 bases from J; junction bases left unmatched: 15. Germline V CDR1 and CDR2: LGHDT, YNNKEL (reference sequence). CDR3 coding DNA: TGTGCCAGCAGCCAAGATAGCCTAGCGGGGGGCCGGGCGTCGGCCCAGTACTTC. Amino acid sequence: CASSQDSLAGGRASAQYF.

The V call is TRBV7-9, the J call TRBJ2-7; D possibly matches TRBD1 or TRBD2 (6 bases each). Trimming removed 2 bases from V and 2 bases from J, with 13 bases in between. Germline assignment: CDR1 SEHNR and CDR2 FQNEAQ (reference sequence). The CDR3 extends over 15 amino acids. In DNA form, the CDR3 reads TGTGCCAGCAGCTTAAGGGGGACTGTTCCCTACGAGCAGTACTTC. It specifies CASSLRGTVPYEQYF.

CDR3 sequence (DNA): TGCGCCAGCAGCCACGGACAGGGGGCAGATACGCAGTATTTT. Translated, it gives CASSHGQGADTQYF. V is TRBV4-1 and J is TRBJ2-3; the match to TRBD1 covers 10 bases. Germline-derived CDR1 and CDR2 are MGHRA and YSYEKL. The CDR3 is 14 residues long. The V gene end was trimmed by 3 bases and the J gene end by 4 bases; junction bases not matched to a gene: 1.

The chain couples TRBV6-5 to TRBJ1-4; 8 nucleotides agree with TRBD1. After removal of 4 bases from V and 8 bases from J, the junction contained 6 bases not matched to a gene. The CDR3 is 14 residues long. CDR1 MNHEY and CDR2 SVGAGI come from the germline V gene. The CDR3 DNA sequence: TGTGCCAGCAGTTTCACAGGGGGAGGCGAAAAACTGTTTTTT. Protein sequence: CASSFTGGGEKLFF.

V usage is TRBV12-3 or TRBV12-4 and J usage is TRBJ2-4; D remains ambiguous. The CDR3 contains 13 residues. V was clipped by 7 bases and J by 0 bases, with 7 bases between them. The CDR3 loop reads CASTGLAKNIQYF. CDR3 bases: TGTGCCAGCACCGGTCTAGCCAAAAACATTCAGTACTTC.